This is a list of T cell receptor beta chains from one sample in a study of T cell changes during pregnancy in multiple sclerosis. Assay used: immunoSEQ multiplex PCR; TCRdb lists only in-frame clones, some missing. The sample includes 85,000 to 120,000 clones, 85% to 95% of them seen just once. Sequences were derived from peripheral blood, sampled after pregnancy. The receptors here all came from a female donor with multiple sclerosis, enrolled in a pregnancy study. The CDR3 runs from the conserved cysteine through the conserved F or W. D genes are given only for firm matches. Not every row has a clone size; where given, it reads once, few, many or a size class.

cdr3_nt	cdr3_aa	d_call	clone_size	v_call	j_call
TGTGCCAGTAGTGCCGGACAGGGGGCTTTTTACGAGCAGTACTTC	CASSAGQGAFYEQYF	TRBD1	-	TRBV19	TRBJ2-7
TGTGCCAGCAGCAACGATGGGGGTAGCGGGGAGCATCTTTACTTC	CASSNDGGSGEHLYF	TRBD2	-	TRBV5-6	TRBJ2-7
TGTGCCAGCAGCGCCCGTCGCAGCCAAGAGACCCAGTACTTC	CASSARRSQETQYF	-	-	TRBV11-1	TRBJ2-5
TGTGCCAGCAGCCTCCTTCCCCACACTGAAGCTTTCTTT	CASSLLPHTEAFF	-	-	TRBV7-3	TRBJ1-1
TGTGCCAGCAGTTCTAGGACAGGGGCCGAGACCCAGTACTTC	CASSSRTGAETQYF	TRBD1	once	TRBV9	TRBJ2-5
TGCGCCAGCAGCTTACTAGCGGCGGGGGGCACAGATACGCAGTATTTT	CASSLLAAGGTDTQYF	TRBD2	once	TRBV5-1	TRBJ2-3
TGTGCCAGCAGCTCGGTCGGGCAGCCCCAGCATTTT	CASSSVGQPQHF	-	-	TRBV7-9	TRBJ1-5
TGCGCCAGCAGTGAGGGACAGCTGAACACTGAAGCTTTCTTT	CASSEGQLNTEAFF	-	-	TRBV10-2	TRBJ1-1
TGTGCCAGCAGCCACCGACAGGGACGGGGCACAGATACGCAGTATTTT	CASSHRQGRGTDTQYF	TRBD1	once	TRBV14	TRBJ2-3
TGTGCCAGCAGCGCGGATCAGCCCCAGCATTTT	CASSADQPQHF	-	-	TRBV6-1	TRBJ1-5
TGTGCCAGCAGCCCCGGGGCCTACGAGCAGTACTTC	CASSPGAYEQYF	-	-	TRBV6-7	TRBJ2-7
TGTGCCAGTAGCCAAGCTCCCCCTACAGGGATGAACACTGAAGCTTTCTTT	CASSQAPPTGMNTEAFF	-	-	TRBV19	TRBJ1-1
TGTGCCAGTAGTATAGTAGGGGTTATCAATCAGCCCCAGCATTTT	CASSIVGVINQPQHF	-	-	TRBV19	TRBJ1-5
TGTGCCAGCAGCTCAGGACAGTCCTATAATTCACCCCTCCACTTT	CASSSGQSYNSPLHF	-	-	TRBV6-1	TRBJ1-6
TGTGCCAGCAGCTCATACTTAGCGAGACAGGGGATCCACGAGCAGTACTTC	CASSSYLARQGIHEQYF	TRBD1	-	TRBV7-8	TRBJ2-7
TGTGCCAGCAGCCTAAGGACAGGGCCGGCTTTCTTT	CASSLRTGPAFF	TRBD1	-	TRBV11-2	TRBJ1-1
TGTGCCAGCAGTTTATTCCTAGCGGGAGCCTACGAGCAGTACTTC	CASSLFLAGAYEQYF	TRBD2	few	TRBV27	TRBJ2-7
TGTGCCAGCAGCTTAGAGGGTCGGGGTAGCTACGAGCAGTACTTC	CASSLEGRGSYEQYF	-	once	TRBV11-2	TRBJ2-7
TGTGCCAGTAGTCCCCTCGGGACAGGGAATCAGCCCCAGCATTTT	CASSPLGTGNQPQHF	TRBD1	-	TRBV19	TRBJ1-5
TGTGCCGGCACTAGCGGGAGGGGCGGGCTCGAGCAGTACTTC	CAGTSGRGGLEQYF	TRBD2	-	TRBV6-4	TRBJ2-7
TGTGCCAGCACGGGGACTAGCGGGGCCACAGATACGCAGTATTTT	CASTGTSGATDTQYF	TRBD2	-	TRBV2	TRBJ2-3
TGTGCCAGCAGCGTAGAAGGGGACAGCCACTCTGGAAACACCATATATTTT	CASSVEGDSHSGNTIYF	TRBD1	-	TRBV9	TRBJ1-3
TGTGCCAGCACACGGGGTCTAGCGGGGGACTACGAGCAGTACTTC	CASTRGLAGDYEQYF	TRBD2	-	TRBV6-5	TRBJ2-7
TGTGCCTGGAGTCCCCGACTAGATCGTGAGCAGTTCTTC	CAWSPRLDREQFF	-	-	TRBV30	TRBJ2-1
TGTGCCAGCAGCCAGACCCGGGGACAGGGACCCTACGAGCAGTACTTC	CASSQTRGQGPYEQYF	TRBD1	-	TRBV4-2	TRBJ2-7
TGTGCCAGCAGCCAAGGCTGGGGTGATGCGGCTAGCGCCTACGAGCAGTACTTC	CASSQGWGDAASAYEQYF	-	-	TRBV4-2	TRBJ2-7
TGTGCCAGCAGCTTAGTCGGGACAGGGATTTCGGGAAACACCATATATTTT	CASSLVGTGISGNTIYF	TRBD1	-	TRBV7-8	TRBJ1-3
TGTGCCAGCGGGACAGGGCTCACTGAAGCTTTCTTT	CASGTGLTEAFF	-	-	TRBV21-1	TRBJ1-1
TGTGCCAGCAAAACAAGAAATGAAAAACTGTTTTTT	CASKTRNEKLFF	-	once	TRBV2	TRBJ1-4
TGTGCCAGCAGTAACCCCGGGACAGGGAAAGCTTTCTTT	CASSNPGTGKAFF	TRBD1	once	TRBV2	TRBJ1-1
TGTGCCAGCAGCCTAATGGGACTAGCGGGATCTCCCTGGAGCACAGATACGCAGTATTTT	CASSLMGLAGSPWSTDTQYF	TRBD2	once	TRBV7-3	TRBJ2-3
TGTGCCAGTAGTTCGGGGTACTCCTACAATGAGCAGTTCTTC	CASSSGYSYNEQFF	-	-	TRBV19	TRBJ2-1
TGTGCCAGCAGCTTGGGACTAGCCAATGAGCAGTTCTTC	CASSLGLANEQFF	TRBD2	-	TRBV7-6	TRBJ2-1
TGTGCCAGCAGCCGCGACAGGGTGGGTGGCTACACCTTC	CASSRDRVGGYTF	TRBD1	few	TRBV7-2	TRBJ1-2
TGCGCCAGCAGCTTGGGTGCAGGGCCACTGAACTATGGCTACACCTTC	CASSLGAGPLNYGYTF	-	-	TRBV5-1	TRBJ1-2
TGTGCCAGCAGCCCGCGACTAGCGGAAATCACAGATACGCAGTATTTT	CASSPRLAEITDTQYF	TRBD2	-	TRBV2	TRBJ2-3
TGCAGCGTTTCCAGGACAGGGCTATACGAGCAGTACTTC	CSVSRTGLYEQYF	TRBD1	-	TRBV29-1	TRBJ2-7
TGCGCCAGCAGCCCCTCGCCGGAGCGCTCCTACAATGAGCAGTTCTTC	CASSPSPERSYNEQFF	-	-	TRBV4-1	TRBJ2-1
TGTGCCAGCAGTGAGGGAGGGCCCGAGCAGTACTTC	CASSEGGPEQYF	TRBD2	-	TRBV25-1	TRBJ2-7
TGTGCCAGCAACTCGGCCGGGGGTGGTAATTCACCCCTCCACTTT	CASNSAGGGNSPLHF	-	-	TRBV5-4	TRBJ1-6
TGTGCCAGCAGTAATCACAGGGGAGGTCCCTATGGCTACACCTTC	CASSNHRGGPYGYTF	TRBD1	-	TRBV27	TRBJ1-2
TGTGCCAGCAGGGGACAAACGAACACCGGGGAGCTGTTTTTT	CASRGQTNTGELFF	-	-	TRBV27	TRBJ2-2
TGTGCCAGCGCTAGCGGGAGGTCCTACAATGAGCAGTTCTTC	CASASGRSYNEQFF	TRBD2	-	TRBV5-4	TRBJ2-1
TGCAGCGTTGAAGAGACGGCGGGGTCACCCCTCCACTTT	CSVEETAGSPLHF	-	-	TRBV29-1	TRBJ1-6
TGTGCCAGCAGTTTTGAGGACGAGCAGTACTTC	CASSFEDEQYF	-	-	TRBV27	TRBJ2-7
TGTGCCAGCAGTAGACAGACGAACACTGAAGCTTTCTTT	CASSRQTNTEAFF	-	-	TRBV28	TRBJ1-1
TGTGCCAGCAGCTGGGGGGGCGGTGGCTACACCTTC	CASSWGGGGYTF	-	-	TRBV7-2	TRBJ1-2
TGTGCCAGCAGTTTATACAGGGGAATGGGGTCACCCCTCCACTTT	CASSLYRGMGSPLHF	TRBD1	-	TRBV27	TRBJ1-6
TGTGCCAGCAGTTCACAGGGAAGCAATCAGCCCCAGCATTTT	CASSSQGSNQPQHF	-	-	TRBV27	TRBJ1-5
TGCGCCAGCAGCTCCTCTCCTGGCACAGATACGCAGTATTTT	CASSSSPGTDTQYF	-	-	TRBV5-1	TRBJ2-3